This T cell receptor (beta chain) was sequenced for a study of T-cell reconstitution after alpha-beta-depleted transplantation in children. Germline-derived CDR1 and CDR2 are SGHTA and FQGTGA. This CDR3 comprises 14 residues. V shed 2 bases and J shed 5 bases, with 12 bases lying between them. This sample's TCRbeta library carried unique molecular identifier barcodes. TCRdb ran MiXCR on the PCR reads and lists one entry per CDR3 protein. Of 500,000 to 600,000 distinct CDR3 sequences listed, around 16% were seen once; the top ten hold 3.3%. The TCR was taken from a human donor who donated a stem cell graft to a child with acute lymphoblastic leukemia. The sequences come from PBMCs from the stem cell graft donor, collected from the stem cell graft. This sequence joins TRBV7-3 and TRBJ1-1; D remains unclear. CDR3: CASSLYPTWTEAFF. DNA for the CDR3: TGTGCCAGCAGCTTATATCCGACCTGGACTGAAGCTTTCTTT. Variable domain in full (rest from reference TRBV7-3 and TRBJ1-1): GAGVSQTPSNKVTEKGKYVELRCDPISGHTALYWYRQSLGQGPEFLIYFQGTGAADDSGLPNDRFFAVRPEGSVSTLKIQRTERGDSAVYLCASSLYPTWTEAFFGQGTRLTVV.